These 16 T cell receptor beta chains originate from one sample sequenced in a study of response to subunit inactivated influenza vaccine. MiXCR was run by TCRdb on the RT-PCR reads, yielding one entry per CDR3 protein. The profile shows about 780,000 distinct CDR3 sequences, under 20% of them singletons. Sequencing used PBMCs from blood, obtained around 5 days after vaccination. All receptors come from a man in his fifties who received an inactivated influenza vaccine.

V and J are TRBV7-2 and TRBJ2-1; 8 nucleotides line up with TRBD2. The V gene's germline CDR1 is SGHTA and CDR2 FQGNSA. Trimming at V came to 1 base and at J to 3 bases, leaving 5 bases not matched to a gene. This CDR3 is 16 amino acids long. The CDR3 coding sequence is TGTGCCAGCAGCTTAGTTCCGAGCGGGGGCTACAATGAGCAGTTCTTC. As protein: CASSLVPSGGYNEQFF.

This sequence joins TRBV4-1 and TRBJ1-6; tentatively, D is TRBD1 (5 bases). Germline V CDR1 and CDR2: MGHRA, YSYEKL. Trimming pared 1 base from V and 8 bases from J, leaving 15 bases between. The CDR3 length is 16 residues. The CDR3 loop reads CASSQVRGQGDSPLHF. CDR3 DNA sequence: TGCGCCAGCAGCCAAGTTCGTGGGCAGGGCGATTCACCCCTCCACTTT.

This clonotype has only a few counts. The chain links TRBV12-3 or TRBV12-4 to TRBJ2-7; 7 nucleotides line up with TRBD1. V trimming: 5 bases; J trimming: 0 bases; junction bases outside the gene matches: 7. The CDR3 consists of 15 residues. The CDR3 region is CASSQTGKTSYEQYF. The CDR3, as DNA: TGTGCCAGCAGTCAGACAGGGAAAACCTCCTACGAGCAGTACTTC.

The CDR3, as DNA: TGCGCCAGCAGCAGGGACAGGGGGCTCTACAATGAGCAGTTCTTC. This gives the protein CASSRDRGLYNEQFF. The genes are TRBV4-3 and TRBJ2-1, with TRBD1 matching 12 bases. The J segment lost 3 bases and the V segment lost 5 bases, leaving 2 bases of the junction unmatched. Germline CDR1 and CDR2: LGHNA and YSLEER. The CDR3 covers 15 residues.

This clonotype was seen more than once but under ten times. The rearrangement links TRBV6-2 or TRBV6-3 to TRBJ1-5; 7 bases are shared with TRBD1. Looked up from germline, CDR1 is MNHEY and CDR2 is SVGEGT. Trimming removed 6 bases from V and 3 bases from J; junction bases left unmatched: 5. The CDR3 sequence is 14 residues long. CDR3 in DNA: TGTGCCAGCAGCTTGGACAGGTTCAATCAGCCCCAGCATTTT. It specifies CASSLDRFNQPQHF.

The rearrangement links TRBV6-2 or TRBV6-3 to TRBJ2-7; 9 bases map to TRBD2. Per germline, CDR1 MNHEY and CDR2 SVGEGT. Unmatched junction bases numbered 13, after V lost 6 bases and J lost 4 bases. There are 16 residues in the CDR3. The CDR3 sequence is CASSRSLSGRIYEQYF. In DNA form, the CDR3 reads TGTGCCAGCAGCCGGAGCCTCAGCGGGAGGATTTACGAGCAGTACTTC.

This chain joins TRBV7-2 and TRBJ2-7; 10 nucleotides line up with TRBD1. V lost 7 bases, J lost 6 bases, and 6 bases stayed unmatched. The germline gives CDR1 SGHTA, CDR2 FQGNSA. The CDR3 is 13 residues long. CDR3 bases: TGTGCCAGCAATTACCGGACAGGGGGCGAGCAGTACTTC. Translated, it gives CASNYRTGGEQYF.

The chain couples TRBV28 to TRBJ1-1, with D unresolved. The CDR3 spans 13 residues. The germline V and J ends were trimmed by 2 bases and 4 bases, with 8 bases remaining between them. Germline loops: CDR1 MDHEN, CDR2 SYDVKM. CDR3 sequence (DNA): TGTGCCAGCAGTTTACCGGTCCCCACTGAAGCTTTCTTT. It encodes CASSLPVPTEAFF.

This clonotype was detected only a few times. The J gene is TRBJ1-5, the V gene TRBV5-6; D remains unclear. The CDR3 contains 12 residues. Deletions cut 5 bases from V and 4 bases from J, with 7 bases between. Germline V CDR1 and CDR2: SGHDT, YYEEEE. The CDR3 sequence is CASSSDNQPQHF. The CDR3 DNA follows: TGTGCCAGCAGTTCCGATAATCAGCCCCAGCATTTT. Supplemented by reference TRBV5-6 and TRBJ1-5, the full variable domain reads DAGVTQSPTHLIKTRGQQVTLRCSPKSGHDTVSWYQQALGQGPQFIFQYYEEEERQRGNFPDRFSGHQFPNYSSELNVNALLLGDSALYLCASSSDNQPQHFGDGTRLSIL.

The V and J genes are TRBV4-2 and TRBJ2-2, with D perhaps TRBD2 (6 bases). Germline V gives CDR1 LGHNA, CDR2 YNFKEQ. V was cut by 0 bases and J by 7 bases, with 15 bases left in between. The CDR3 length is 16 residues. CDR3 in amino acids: CASSQDGGYTNGELFF. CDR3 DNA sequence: TGTGCCAGCAGCCAAGATGGGGGGTATACCAACGGGGAGCTGTTTTTT.

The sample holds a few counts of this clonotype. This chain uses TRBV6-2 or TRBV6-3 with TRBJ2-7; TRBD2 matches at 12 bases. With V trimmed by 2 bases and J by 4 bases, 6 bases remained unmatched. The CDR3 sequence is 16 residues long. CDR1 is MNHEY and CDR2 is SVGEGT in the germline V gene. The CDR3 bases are TGTGCCAGCAGTTACCCGTCGACTAGCGGGAGTTACGAGCAGTACTTC. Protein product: CASSYPSTSGSYEQYF.

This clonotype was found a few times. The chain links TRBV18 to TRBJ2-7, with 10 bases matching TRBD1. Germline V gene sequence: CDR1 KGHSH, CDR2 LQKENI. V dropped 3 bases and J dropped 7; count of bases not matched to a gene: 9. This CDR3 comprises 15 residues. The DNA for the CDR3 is TGTGCCAGCTCACCTCCCGGGACAGGGGCATGGGAGCAGTACTTC. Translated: CASSPPGTGAWEQYF.

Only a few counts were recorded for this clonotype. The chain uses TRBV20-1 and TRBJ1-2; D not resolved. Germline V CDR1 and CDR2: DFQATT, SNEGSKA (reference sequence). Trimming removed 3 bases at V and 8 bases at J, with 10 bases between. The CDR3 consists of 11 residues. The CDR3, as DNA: TGCAGTGCTAGGTCGGGGTTAGGCTACACCTTC. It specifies CSARSGLGYTF.

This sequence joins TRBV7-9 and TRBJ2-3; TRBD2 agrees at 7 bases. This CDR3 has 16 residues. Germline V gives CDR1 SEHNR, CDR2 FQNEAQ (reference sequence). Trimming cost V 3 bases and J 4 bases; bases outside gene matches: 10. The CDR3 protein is CASSLSVAGVADTQYF. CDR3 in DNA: TGTGCCAGCAGCTTGAGTGTTGCGGGAGTTGCAGATACGCAGTATTTT.

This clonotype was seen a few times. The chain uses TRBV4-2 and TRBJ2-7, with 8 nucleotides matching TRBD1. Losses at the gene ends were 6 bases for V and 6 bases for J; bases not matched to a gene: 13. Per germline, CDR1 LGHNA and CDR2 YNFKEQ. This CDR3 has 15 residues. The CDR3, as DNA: TGTGCCAGCAGTGCTCCGGGGACAGGAAGGGCCGAGCAGTACTTC. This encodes CASSAPGTGRAEQYF.

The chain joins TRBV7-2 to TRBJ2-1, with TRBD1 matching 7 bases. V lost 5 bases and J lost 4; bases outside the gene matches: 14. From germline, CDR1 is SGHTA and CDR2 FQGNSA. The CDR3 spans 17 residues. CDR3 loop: CASSKYRGHLTYNEQFF. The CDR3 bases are TGTGCCAGCAGCAAATACAGGGGCCACCTAACGTACAATGAGCAGTTCTTC.